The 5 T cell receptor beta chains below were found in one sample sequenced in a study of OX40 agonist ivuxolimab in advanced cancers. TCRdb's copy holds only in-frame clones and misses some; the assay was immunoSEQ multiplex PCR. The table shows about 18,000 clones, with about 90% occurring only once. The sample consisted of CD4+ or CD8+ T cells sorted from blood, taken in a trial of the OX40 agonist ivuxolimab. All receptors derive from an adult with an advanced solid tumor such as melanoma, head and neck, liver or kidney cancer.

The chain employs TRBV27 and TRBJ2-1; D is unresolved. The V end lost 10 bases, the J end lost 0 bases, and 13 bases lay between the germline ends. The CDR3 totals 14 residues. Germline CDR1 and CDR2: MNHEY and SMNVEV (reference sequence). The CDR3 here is CATSGPSSYNEQFF. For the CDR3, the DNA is TGTGCCACCTCGGGCCCCAGCTCCTACAATGAGCAGTTCTTC.

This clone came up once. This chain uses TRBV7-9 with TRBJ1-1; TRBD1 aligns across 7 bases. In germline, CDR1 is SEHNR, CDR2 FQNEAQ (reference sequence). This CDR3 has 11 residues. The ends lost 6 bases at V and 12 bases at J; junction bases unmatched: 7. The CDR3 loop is CASRRGQGPFF. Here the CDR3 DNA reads TGTGCCAGCAGGAGGGGGCAGGGACCTTTCTTT.

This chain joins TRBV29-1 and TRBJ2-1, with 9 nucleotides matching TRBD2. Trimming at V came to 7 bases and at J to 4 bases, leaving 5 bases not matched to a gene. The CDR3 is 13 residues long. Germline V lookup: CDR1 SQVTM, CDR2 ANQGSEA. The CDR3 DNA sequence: TGCAGCGCACGACTAGCGGCGTACAATGAGCAGTTCTTC. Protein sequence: CSARLAAYNEQFF.

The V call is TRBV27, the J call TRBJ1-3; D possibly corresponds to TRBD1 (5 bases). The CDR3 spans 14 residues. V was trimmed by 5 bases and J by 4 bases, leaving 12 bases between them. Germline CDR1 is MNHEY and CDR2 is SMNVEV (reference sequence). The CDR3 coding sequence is TGTGCCAGCAGTCTCGGGGGATCCGGAAACACCATATATTTT. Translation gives CASSLGGSGNTIYF.

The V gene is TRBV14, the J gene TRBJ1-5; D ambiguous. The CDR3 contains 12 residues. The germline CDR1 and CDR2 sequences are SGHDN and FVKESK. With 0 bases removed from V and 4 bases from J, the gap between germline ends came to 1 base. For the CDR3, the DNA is TGTGCCAGCAGCCAAGAAAATCAGCCCCAGCATTTT. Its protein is CASSQENQPQHF.